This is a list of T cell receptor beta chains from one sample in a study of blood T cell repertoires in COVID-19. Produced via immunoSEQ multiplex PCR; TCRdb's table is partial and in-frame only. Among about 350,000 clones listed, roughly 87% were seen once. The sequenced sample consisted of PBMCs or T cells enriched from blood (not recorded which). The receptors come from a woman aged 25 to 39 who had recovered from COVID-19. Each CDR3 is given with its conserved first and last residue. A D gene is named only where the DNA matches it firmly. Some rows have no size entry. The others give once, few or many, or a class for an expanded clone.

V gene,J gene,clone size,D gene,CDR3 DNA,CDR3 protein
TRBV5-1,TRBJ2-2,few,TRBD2,TGCGCCAGCAGCTCGACTAGCCCTAACACCGGGGAGCTGTTTTTT,CASSSTSPNTGELFF
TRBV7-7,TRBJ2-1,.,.,TGTGCTAGCAGCTTAGGTCTCGGGGGTGGGAATGAGCAGTTCTTC,CASSLGLGGGNEQFF
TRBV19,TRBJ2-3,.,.,TGTGCCAGTAGTATCCGGGACACCGATCAGTATTTT,CASSIRDTDQYF
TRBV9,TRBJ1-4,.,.,TGTGCCAGCAGCCCCACCCGACAGTATAATGAAAAACTGTTTTTT,CASSPTRQYNEKLFF
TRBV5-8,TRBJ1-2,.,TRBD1,TGTGCCAGCAGCTATACGAGCGGGACAGGTTCTGGCTACACCTTC,CASSYTSGTGSGYTF
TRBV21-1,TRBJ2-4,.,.,TGTGCCAGCAGTAAAGCGGACAGCAAAAACATTCAGTACTTC,CASSKADSKNIQYF
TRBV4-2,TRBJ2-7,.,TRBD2,TGTGCCAGCAGCCAAACCGGGACTACCTACGAGCAGTACTTC,CASSQTGTTYEQYF
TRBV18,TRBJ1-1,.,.,TGTGCCAGCTCACGCCCGAGGGGGGGGGCCCTGATGAGCACTGAAGCTTTCTTT,CASSRPRGGALMSTEAFF
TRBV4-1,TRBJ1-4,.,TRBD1,TGCGCCAGCAGCTGGACAGGGGGCGGTGAAAAACTGTTTTTT,CASSWTGGGEKLFF
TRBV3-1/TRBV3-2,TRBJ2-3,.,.,TGTGCCAGCAACCCATCTTATACTACAGATACGCAGTATTTT,CASNPSYTTDTQYF
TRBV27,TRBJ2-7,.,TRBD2,TGTGCCAGCAGAACCCTAGCGGGAGGAGGACTCGAGCAGTACTTC,CASRTLAGGGLEQYF
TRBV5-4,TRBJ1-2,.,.,TGTGCCAGCAGCCCGACGTTCCAGGGTTATGGCTACACCTTC,CASSPTFQGYGYTF
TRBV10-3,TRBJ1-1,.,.,TGTGCCATCACCGAGGAGGGGCCGGCCACTGAAGCTTTCTTT,CAITEEGPATEAFF
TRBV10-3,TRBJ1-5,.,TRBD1,TGTGCCACCTGGGACAGGGATCAGCCCCAGCATTTT,CATWDRDQPQHF
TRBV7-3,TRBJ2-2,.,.,TGTGCCAGCAGCTTATCTTCCGGGGGTCCCGGGGAGCTGTTTTTT,CASSLSSGGPGELFF
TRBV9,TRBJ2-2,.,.,TGTGCCAGCAGCGAGGGGACTTCGAACACCGGGGAGCTGTTTTTT,CASSEGTSNTGELFF
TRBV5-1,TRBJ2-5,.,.,TGCGCCAGCAGGGGGCGGCCCTCCGGGACCCAGTACTTC,CASRGRPSGTQYF
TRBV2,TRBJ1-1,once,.,TGTGCCAGCAGACACGATTACACTGAAGCTTTCTTT,CASRHDYTEAFF
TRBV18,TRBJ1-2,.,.,TGTGCCAGCTCACTTCAGGAACTTAACTATGGCTACACCTTC,CASSLQELNYGYTF
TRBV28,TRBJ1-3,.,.,TGTGCCAGCAGTGCTTCCGGGGGAAACACCATATATTTT,CASSASGGNTIYF
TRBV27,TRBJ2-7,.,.,TGTGCCAGCAGTTTCGGGGAAAGGTACGAGCAGTACTTC,CASSFGERYEQYF
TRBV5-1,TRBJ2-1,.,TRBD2,TGCGCCAGCAGCTTGGAGGGACTACTGAACGAGCAGTTCTTC,CASSLEGLLNEQFF
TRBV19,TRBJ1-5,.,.,TGTGCCAGTAGCGGGGATTATCAGCCCCAGCATTTT,CASSGDYQPQHF
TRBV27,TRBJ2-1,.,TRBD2,TGTGCCAGCAGTCTAGCGGGGGGGGTCTACAATGAGCAGTTCTTC,CASSLAGGVYNEQFF
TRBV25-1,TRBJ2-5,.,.,TGTGCCAGCAGTGAATGGGTAGCGTGGGAGACCCAGTACTTC,CASSEWVAWETQYF
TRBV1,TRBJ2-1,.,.,TGCACCAGCAGCCAAGATGCCTTCGCCGAACTCTACAATGAGCAGTTCTTC,CTSSQDAFAELYNEQFF
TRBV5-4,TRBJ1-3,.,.,TGTGCCAGCAGCTTGGGTTTCGCTGGAAACACCATATATTTT,CASSLGFAGNTIYF
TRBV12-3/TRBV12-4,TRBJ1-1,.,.,TGTGCCAGCAGTTCCGGGACTGAAGCTTTCTTT,CASSSGTEAFF
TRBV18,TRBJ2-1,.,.,TGTGCCAGCTCAGAAATCACAGGGTCCCTGGACAATGAGCAGTTCTTC,CASSEITGSLDNEQFF
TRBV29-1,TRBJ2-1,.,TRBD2,TGCAGCGTGGGGGGACTAGCGGCGCTGTGGAATGAGCAGTTCTTC,CSVGGLAALWNEQFF
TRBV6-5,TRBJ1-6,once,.,TGTGCCAGCATTAGTACAGGGATTTATTCACCCCTCCACTTT,CASISTGIYSPLHF